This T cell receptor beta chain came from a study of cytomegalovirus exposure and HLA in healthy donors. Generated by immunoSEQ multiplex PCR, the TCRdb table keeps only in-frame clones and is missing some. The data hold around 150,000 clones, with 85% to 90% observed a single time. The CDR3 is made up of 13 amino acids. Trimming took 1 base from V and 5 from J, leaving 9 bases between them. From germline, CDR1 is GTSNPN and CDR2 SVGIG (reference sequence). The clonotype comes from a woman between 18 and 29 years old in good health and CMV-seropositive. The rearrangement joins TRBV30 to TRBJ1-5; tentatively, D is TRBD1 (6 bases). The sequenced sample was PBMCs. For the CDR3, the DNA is TGTGCCTGGAGTGCAGGGGTGGATCAGCCCCAGCATTTT. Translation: CAWSAGVDQPQHF.